Listed here are 14 T cell receptor beta chains from one sample, sequenced in a study of PD-1 blockade in mismatch repair-deficient tumors. TCRdb keeps only in-frame clones here, not all; method: immunoSEQ multiplex PCR. The sample holds some 130,000 clones, about nine tenths seen once. Here the sequenced sample was peripheral blood, taken approximately 70 weeks after starting pembrolizumab. These receptors came from an adult with mismatch repair-deficient cancer.

This chain joins TRBV11-2 and TRBJ1-1; TRBD1 matches at 7 bases. The germline CDR1 and CDR2 sequences are SGHAT and FQNNGV. The CDR3 has 13 amino acids. J was trimmed by 5 bases and V by 3 bases; bases with no gene match: 3. In DNA, the CDR3 is TGTGCCAGCAGCTTGGGGGACAGTACTGAAGCTTTCTTT. Amino acid sequence: CASSLGDSTEAFF. The full variable domain, rest sourced from reference TRBV11-2 and TRBJ1-1, is EAGVAQSPRYKIIEKRQSVAFWCNPISGHATLYWYQQILGQGPKLLIQFQNNGVVDDSQLPKDRFSAERLKGVDSTLKIQPAKLEDSAVYLCASSLGDSTEAFFGQGTRLTVV.

This clone was detected only once. The rearrangement uses TRBV14 and TRBJ1-4; D might be TRBD1 (5 bases). Germline CDR1 SGHDN, CDR2 FVKESK. This CDR3 has 15 amino acids. Trimming cost V 0 bases and J 3 bases, with 8 bases left between them. The CDR3 bases are TGTGCCAGCAGCCAAGAGGGGCTGGCTAATGAAAAACTGTTTTTT. Translation gives CASSQEGLANEKLFF.

This chain joins TRBV2 and TRBJ2-6; 7 nucleotides align to TRBD2. This CDR3 comprises 17 residues. Per the germline V gene, CDR1 is SNHLY and CDR2 is FYNNEI. V was clipped by 7 bases and J by 2 bases; unmatched bases: 11. CDR3 sequence: CASNGRVISAGANVLTF. In DNA form, the CDR3 reads TGTGCCAGCAATGGGAGGGTAATCTCGGCTGGGGCCAACGTCCTGACTTTC.

There are a few counts of this clone. The rearrangement links TRBV27 to TRBJ2-7, with TRBD2 matching over 7 bases. CDR3 length equals 15 residues. Germline values: CDR1 MNHEY, CDR2 SMNVEV (reference sequence). The ends lost 5 bases at V and 0 bases at J; junction bases unmatched: 7. DNA for the CDR3: TGTGCCAGCAGTCACAGCGGGGCCATCTCCTACGAGCAGTACTTC. Translated: CASSHSGAISYEQYF.

This clone was seen at least ten times. J is TRBJ2-1 and V is TRBV13; 12 bases line up with TRBD1. The V segment lost 2 bases and the J segment 5 bases; nucleotides outside the gene matches: 10. Germline CDR1 reads PRHDT; CDR2 reads FYEKMQ (reference sequence). The length of the CDR3 is 18 residues. DNA for the CDR3: TGTGCCAGCAGCTTAAGCCAATCCCGGGACAGGGGGCACAATGAGCAGTTCTTC. Protein: CASSLSQSRDRGHNEQFF.

The rearrangement uses TRBV4-1 and TRBJ2-1, with D possibly matching TRBD2 (5 bases). The CDR3 length is 15 residues. V lost 1 base and J lost 0, with 7 bases in between. Germline-derived CDR1 and CDR2 are MGHRA and YSYEKL. The CDR3 loop reads CASSQGTFSYNEQFF. DNA for the CDR3: TGCGCCAGCAGCCAAGGGACTTTCTCCTACAATGAGCAGTTCTTC.

The chain combines TRBV10-1 with TRBJ2-1; 8 positions agree with TRBD2. This CDR3 is 14 amino acids long. The germline V gene has CDR1 WNHNN and CDR2 SYGVQD (reference sequence). J lost 7 bases, V lost 3 bases, and 5 bases had no gene match. The CDR3 is CASSDQREINEQFF. CDR3 DNA sequence: TGCGCCAGCAGTGACCAGCGGGAGATTAATGAGCAGTTCTTC.

This clone was recorded only once. The gene calls are TRBV4-3 and TRBJ2-7; no firm D call. Trimming left V 3 bases short and J 6 bases short, with 12 bases between. This CDR3 is 13 amino acids long. The V gene's germline CDR1 is LGHNA and CDR2 YSLEER. The CDR3 DNA is TGCGCCAGCAGCCATACTCTAGATTCCGAGCAGTACTTC. The encoded protein is CASSHTLDSEQYF.

The chain recombines TRBV5-1 with TRBJ2-1; 13 bases map to TRBD2. Germline values: CDR1 SGHRS, CDR2 YFSETQ. The CDR3 spans 16 residues. The junction had 4 bases not matched to a gene; V was cut back by 4 bases and J by 3 bases. CDR3 loop: CASSRTSGRVYNEQFF. The CDR3 bases are TGCGCCAGCAGCCGGACTAGCGGGAGAGTCTACAATGAGCAGTTCTTC.

This chain links TRBV11-2 with TRBJ2-5, with 8 positions matching TRBD2. The CDR3 has 17 amino acids. With V trimmed by 5 bases and J by 4 bases, 15 bases remained unmatched. Germline loops: CDR1 SGHAT, CDR2 FQNNGV. CDR3 DNA: TGTGCCAGCAGCCCCTCCCCTCGGGAGGGCGTTGGAGAGACCCAGTACTTC. Protein product: CASSPSPREGVGETQYF.

The V call is TRBV5-6, the J call TRBJ2-5, with D perhaps TRBD2 (6 bases). With 4 bases removed from V and 4 bases from J, the gap between germline ends came to 11 bases. The germline V gene encodes CDR1 SGHDT and CDR2 YYEEEE. The CDR3 is 13 residues long. The CDR3 DNA sequence: TGTGCCAGCAGCCGGGGGACCCTAGAGACCCAGTACTTC. Translated: CASSRGTLETQYF.

The chain joins TRBV19 to TRBJ2-7; D may be TRBD2 (6 bases). Germline CDR1 is LNHDA and CDR2 is SQIVND (reference sequence). CDR3 length: 14 residues. V dropped 7 bases and J dropped 5 bases, with 18 bases sitting between them. The CDR3, as DNA: TGTGCCAGTACCCTACCCCCGCGGGGCCACGAGCAGTACTTC. The encoded protein is CASTLPPRGHEQYF.

The J gene is TRBJ2-3, the V gene TRBV19; TRBD2 matches at 10 bases. This CDR3 has 20 residues. CDR1 and CDR2 (germline): LNHDA, SQIVND (reference sequence). V shed 5 bases and J 4 bases; nucleotides not matched to a gene: 21. The CDR3 spells CASSHAWSGRDFFSADTQYF. The CDR3 DNA follows: TGTGCCAGTAGTCATGCCTGGAGCGGGAGGGATTTTTTCAGCGCAGATACGCAGTATTTT. The full variable domain, with the rest looked up from reference TRBV19 and TRBJ2-3, is DGGITQSPKYLFRKEGQNVTLSCEQNLNHDAMYWYRQDPGQGLRLIYYSQIVNDFQKGDIAEGYSVSREKKESFPLTVTSAQKNPTAFYLCASSHAWSGRDFFSADTQYFGPGTRLTVL.

V is TRBV11-2 and J is TRBJ2-7; D unclear. The CDR3 is 13 residues long. V lost 2 bases and J 3 bases, leaving 8 bases between the germline ends. CDR1 SGHAT and CDR2 FQNNGV come from the germline V gene. The CDR3 nucleotides are TGTGCCAGCAGCTTATCCGCCCTCTACGAGCAGTACTTC. Translated, it gives CASSLSALYEQYF.